This is a list of T cell receptor beta chains from one sample in a study of blood T cell repertoires in COVID-19. Using immunoSEQ multiplex PCR, the repertoire was profiled, and TCRdb retains in-frame clones only, with some absent. Of 150,000 or so clones in the sample, nearly 80% were seen once. Sample: peripheral blood. These receptors all stem from a man older than 75 with acute or convalescent COVID-19. Each CDR3 is given with its conserved first and last residue.

V | CDR3
TRBV5-8 | CASSLGTGQGDTQYF
TRBV19 | CASSSRGKLFF
TRBV18 | CASQRSGGSTDTQYF
TRBV7-6 | CASSLGPSITGELFF
TRBV28 | CASSLPGGGQSNQPQHF
TRBV6-5 | CASSYSIDTATGELFF
TRBV19 | CASSIGTALVTEAFF
TRBV30 | CAWKSRSVVGEKLFF
TRBV6-6 | CASSRGQGITDTQYF
TRBV19 | CASSISQATNEKLFF
TRBV3-1/TRBV3-2 | CASSPGTGSTDTQYF
TRBV4-1 | CASRLAAGQPNTGELFF
TRBV5-4 | CASSPGGRGNTEAFF
TRBV11-2 | CASSPRTSGGWITDTQYF
TRBV12-3/TRBV12-4 | CASSLQILNEQFF
TRBV19 | CASNSGQGVRTGELFF
TRBV5-6 | CASSLVGGNTEAFF
TRBV6-2/TRBV6-3 | CASSSAGGNEAFF
TRBV19 | CASSSPPGTLEDEQYF
TRBV4-3 | CASSQIASGGSSTDTQYF
TRBV3-1/TRBV3-2 | CASSQVVGETQYF
TRBV3-1/TRBV3-2 | CASSQDLVQPQHF
TRBV3-1/TRBV3-2 | CASSQERPLPYNEQFF
TRBV18 | CASSPPGTGRGEQYF
TRBV15 | CATTRTGGNYEQYF
TRBV9 | CASSFGRQGFTHTQYF
TRBV2 | CASRRNRGGRTGELFF
TRBV27 | CASSKTGSWFEKLFF
TRBV19 | CASRTGGSYEQYF
TRBV6-5 | CATQTGGSEKLFF
TRBV4-2 | CASSQDPPGNNEKLFF
TRBV5-4 | CASSVDGKYGYTF
TRBV10-3 | CAISGTQGSNLNTGELFF
TRBV18 | CASSTGENTEAFF
TRBV7-9 | CASSLGQGVDYGYTF
TRBV11-2 | CASSLDRVVDTQYF
TRBV29-1 | CSVEDRIEVWGYTF
TRBV6-2/TRBV6-3 | CASSPRVSYNEQFF
TRBV4-2 | CASSQDYFNTGELFF
TRBV6-6 | CASRQGERGYTF
TRBV7-6 | CASSFLGLAGGANTGELFF
TRBV11-3 | CASSLSGTVTQETQYF